This T cell receptor (beta chain) was documented in a study of blood T cell repertoires in COVID-19. About the study: PBMCs, B-cell-depleted T cells, or T cells provided the cDNA or gDNA that made up the material.

Data came from immunoSEQ multiplex PCR; TCRdb stores just in-frame clones and leaves some out. Here the sample spans around 310,000 clones, about 90% being singletons. The CDR3 runs 15 residues. Trimming shortened V by 4 bases and J by 5 bases, and 16 bases separated the two germline ends. Per the germline V gene, CDR1 is SGHRS and CDR2 is YFSETQ. Recovered status applied to Cohort 3 donors who had two consecutive negative PCRs. It also applied to those with clearance or with symptom resolution. The V gene is TRBV5-1, the J gene TRBJ2-1; weak D call: TRBD2 (6 bases). The sequenced sample consisted of PBMCs or T cells enriched from blood (not recorded which). The TCR originated in a woman under 40 who had recovered from COVID-19. The CDR3 nucleotides read TGCGCCAGCAGCCCGCGGGGCGAGGTAAACAATGAGCAGTTCTTC. Amino acids: CASSPRGEVNNEQFF.